A single sample is the source of the 30 T cell receptor beta chains below, sequenced in a study of blood T cell repertoires in COVID-19. Assay: immunoSEQ multiplex PCR; the TCRdb copy retains only in-frame clones and omits some. The sample consists of about 160,000 clones, roughly 90% of them appearing once. Sequences were obtained from peripheral blood. These receptors originate from a man aged 45-65 years with acute or convalescent COVID-19.

The chain recombines TRBV15 with TRBJ2-2, with TRBD2 matching 11 bases. CDR1 and CDR2 (germline): LNHNV, YYDKDF (reference sequence). The CDR3 has 15 residues. V lost 8 bases and J lost 5; bases outside the gene matches: 7. The CDR3 DNA reads as TGTGCCACCTCCTTAGCGGGGGGGCTTACCGGGGAGCTGTTTTTT. Its translation: CATSLAGGLTGELFF.

This clone has a single count. The gene calls are TRBV6-2 or TRBV6-3 and TRBJ1-2; 10 bases align to TRBD1. The CDR3 consists of 16 residues. Germline trimming cut 2 bases from V and 4 bases from J; bases unmatched to any gene: 7. Per the germline V gene, CDR1 is MNHEY and CDR2 is SVGEGT. The CDR3 nucleotides read TGTGCCAGCAGTTACCCCCGGACAGGGGGTGTCTATGGCTACACCTTC. Translated: CASSYPRTGGVYGYTF.

The chain employs TRBV25-1 and TRBJ2-1; D is possibly TRBD2 (5 bases). The V gene's germline CDR1 is MGHDK and CDR2 SYGVNS. The CDR3 has 15 amino acids. The germline V and J ends were trimmed by 3 bases and 0 bases, with 9 bases remaining between them. CDR3 nucleotides: TGTGCCAGCAGTGACAGCGGAAGCTCCTACAATGAGCAGTTCTTC. This sequence encodes CASSDSGSSYNEQFF.

This clone was seen once. The V and J genes are TRBV7-3 and TRBJ2-7; 9 bases align to TRBD2. The CDR3 extends over 16 amino acids. V shed 2 bases, J shed 8 bases, and the junction held 13 bases outside the gene matches. CDR1 SGHTA and CDR2 FQGTGA come from the germline V gene. Here the CDR3 reads CASSLGPVTSGQQQYF. CDR3 in DNA: TGTGCCAGCAGCTTAGGACCTGTGACTAGCGGACAACAGCAGTACTTC.

The rearrangement links TRBV9 to TRBJ2-1, with TRBD1 matching over 7 bases. Trimming took 4 bases from V and 2 from J; bases not matched to a gene: 12. The CDR3 runs to 17 residues. Germline V lookup: CDR1 SGDLS, CDR2 YYNGEE. CDR3 DNA: TGTGCCAGCAGCCTACAGACAGGGTCTCACGCCTACAATGAGCAGTTCTTC. Its protein is CASSLQTGSHAYNEQFF.

This clone was seen a single time. V usage is TRBV7-8 and J usage is TRBJ1-5; a possible D gene is TRBD1 (5 bases). In germline, CDR1 is SGHVS, CDR2 FQNEAQ. This CDR3 spans 17 amino acids. V was shortened by 4 bases and J by 0 bases, with 16 bases between the two germline ends. CDR3 nucleotides: TGTGCCAGCAGCTCAATCCCCCGGGGGGATAGCAATCAGCCCCAGCATTTT. It translates to CASSSIPRGDSNQPQHF.

CDR3 in DNA: TGTGCCAGCACGGGGGACGGATTGTATAATTCACCCCTCCACTTT. Its protein product is CASTGDGLYNSPLHF. V usage is TRBV27 and J usage is TRBJ1-6, with D maybe TRBD1 (5 bases). V was shortened by 7 bases and J by 4 bases, with 14 bases between the two germline ends. Germline CDR1 and CDR2: MNHEY and SMNVEV (reference sequence). The CDR3 is made up of 15 amino acids.

This clone was seen only once. V usage is TRBV27 and J usage is TRBJ2-2; tentatively, D is TRBD1 (5 bases). Trimming pared 9 bases from V and 0 bases from J, leaving 17 bases between. The V gene's germline CDR1 is MNHEY and CDR2 SMNVEV (reference sequence). The CDR3 loop spans 16 amino acids. CDR3 sequence (DNA): TGTGCCAGTAGGCTTATGGGGCAAACGAACACCGGGGAGCTGTTTTTT. Amino acids: CASRLMGQTNTGELFF.

This chain uses TRBV11-2 with TRBJ2-2, with 14 bases fitting TRBD2. Losses at the gene ends were 0 bases for V and 2 bases for J; bases not matched to a gene: 5. The germline gives CDR1 SGHAT, CDR2 FQNNGV. The CDR3 has 19 amino acids. The CDR3, as DNA: TGTGCCAGCAGCTTAGATCAGACTAGCGGGGGGGCCAACACCGGGGAGCTGTTTTTT. It yields the protein CASSLDQTSGGANTGELFF.

V is TRBV3-1 (or the pseudogene TRBV3-2) and J is TRBJ2-3, with D perhaps matching TRBD1 (6 bases). Trimming cost V 3 bases and J 1 base, with 14 bases left between them. The CDR3 loop spans 16 amino acids. CDR1 and CDR2 from the germline V gene are LGHDT and YNNKEL (reference sequence). For the CDR3, the DNA is TGTGCCAGCAGCCAGGGGCGGACAGTGGGCACAGATACGCAGTATTTT. Amino acid sequence: CASSQGRTVGTDTQYF.

The V and J genes are TRBV28 and TRBJ1-2; 8 bases agree with TRBD1. Losses at the gene ends were 11 bases for V and 8 bases for J; bases not matched to a gene: 13. The CDR3 has 13 amino acids. Germline-derived CDR1 and CDR2 are MDHEN and SYDVKM. CDR3 DNA sequence: TGTGCCGCAGCACAGGGGGTCCCGTGGGGCTACACCTTC. This translates into CAAAQGVPWGYTF.

The chain combines TRBV9 with TRBJ2-2; 7 bases match TRBD1. Losses at the gene ends were 4 bases for V and 2 bases for J; bases not matched to a gene: 8. In germline, CDR1 is SGDLS, CDR2 YYNGEE. The CDR3 is 16 amino acids. CDR3 in amino acids: CASSSTGTANTGELFF. The DNA for the CDR3 is TGTGCCAGCAGCTCTACCGGGACAGCTAACACCGGGGAGCTGTTTTTT.

This chain joins TRBV9 and TRBJ1-1; 9 positions match TRBD1. The germline V gene has CDR1 SGDLS and CDR2 YYNGEE. The CDR3 has 19 residues. The junction had 15 bases not matched to a gene; V was cut back by 3 bases and J by 0 bases. The CDR3 bases are TGTGCCAGCAGCGCCCGCCCTTCCCGGGACAGGGTTTTGAACACTGAAGCTTTCTTT. It yields the protein CASSARPSRDRVLNTEAFF.

CDR3 nucleotides: TGTGCCAGCATCCGAGGCACCACAGATACGCAGTATTTT. Residues: CASIRGTTDTQYF. The J gene is TRBJ2-3, the V gene TRBV6-5, with D unclear. V shed 7 bases and J shed 2 bases, with 10 bases lying between them. The CDR3 consists of 13 residues. CDR1 MNHEY and CDR2 SVGAGI come from the germline V gene.

The genes are TRBV5-1 and TRBJ2-7; 10 bases line up with TRBD2. CDR1 and CDR2 (germline): SGHRS, YFSETQ. This CDR3 is built from 19 residues. With 2 bases clipped from V and 6 bases from J, the junction kept 20 bases outside the gene matches. CDR3 nucleotides: TGCGCCAGCAGCTTTTACCCAGGGGGTTCGGGGACTAGCGTCGGCGAGCAGTACTTC. It yields the protein CASSFYPGGSGTSVGEQYF.

The chain links TRBV6-2 or TRBV6-3 to TRBJ2-7; tentative D call: TRBD2 (5 bases). Trimming took off 2 bases at V and 1 base at J, with 9 bases between the two ends. Germline V CDR1 and CDR2: MNHEY, SVGEGT. CDR3 size: 14 residues. The CDR3 protein is CASSYEGKSYEQYV. The CDR3 DNA reads TGTGCCAGCAGTTACGAGGGTAAATCCTACGAGCAGTACGTC.

The chain combines TRBV7-7 with TRBJ2-7; D is perhaps TRBD1 (5 bases). Germline loops: CDR1 SSHAT, CDR2 FNYEAQ (reference sequence). The CDR3 has 15 amino acids. With 1 base removed from V and 0 bases from J, the gap between germline ends came to 10 bases. The CDR3: CASSLGGGISYEQYF. CDR3 DNA: TGTGCCAGCAGCTTAGGGGGCGGTATCTCCTACGAGCAGTACTTC.

The rearrangement links TRBV7-6 to TRBJ2-7; 7 bases match TRBD1. The CDR3 spans 15 residues. Germline trimming cut 5 bases from V and 6 bases from J; bases unmatched to any gene: 13. Per germline, CDR1 SGHVS and CDR2 FNYEAQ. The CDR3 coding sequence is TGTGCCAGCAGCCCACGGACAGGATCCACCGGCGAGCAGTACTTC. Residues: CASSPRTGSTGEQYF.

V usage is TRBV6-1 and J usage is TRBJ1-1; maybe TRBD1 (6 bases). V lost 3 bases to trimming and J lost 1 base, with 15 bases between them. This CDR3 region has 16 residues. Germline CDR1 is MNHNS and CDR2 is SASEGT. This CDR3 reads CASSDEAGAPNTEAFF. The CDR3 DNA is TGTGCCAGCAGTGATGAGGCAGGGGCTCCGAACACTGAAGCTTTCTTT.

The chain combines TRBV30 with TRBJ2-3; tentative D call: TRBD2 (5 bases). V shed 0 bases and J shed 4 bases, with 8 bases lying between them. This CDR3 spans 13 amino acids. Germline lookup yields CDR1 GTSNPN and CDR2 SVGIG (reference sequence). In nucleotides, the CDR3 is TGTGCCTGGAGTGTAGGACTTGCAGATACGCAGTATTTT. It specifies CAWSVGLADTQYF. Filled out from reference TRBV30 and TRBJ2-3, the complete variable domain reads SQTIHQWPATLVQPVGSPLSLECTVEGTSNPNLYWYRQAAGRGLQLLFYSVGIGQISSEVPQNLSASRPQDRQFILSSKKLLLSDSGFYLCAWSVGLADTQYFGPGTRLTVL.

The rearrangement links TRBV4-1 to TRBJ1-6; D not certain. Germline CDR1 reads MGHRA; CDR2 reads YSYEKL. The V gene lost 2 bases and the J gene lost 10 bases, with 15 bases spanning the gap. CDR3 size: 15 residues. CDR3 nucleotide sequence: TGCGCCAGCAGCCAATTCCTAACAGCTGGGTCACCCCTCCACTTT. It encodes CASSQFLTAGSPLHF.

V gene TRBV10-3 combines with J gene TRBJ2-5; TRBD2 matches at 8 bases. The CDR3 extends over 17 amino acids. Germline CDR1 reads ENHRY; CDR2 reads SYGVKD. J gave up 1 base and V 2 bases, and 9 bases lay outside the gene matches. The CDR3 bases are TGTGCCATCAGTGAGGGTTTCGGGGGGGTCTTCCAAGAGACCCAGTACTTC. Amino acid sequence: CAISEGFGGVFQETQYF.

This rearrangement joins TRBV5-1 to TRBJ2-7; tentatively, D is TRBD2 (5 bases). The ends were cut back, 1 base at V and 3 bases at J, with 14 bases in the middle. The CDR3 has 15 amino acids. The V gene's germline CDR1 is SGHRS and CDR2 YFSETQ. CDR3 residues: CASSLMDSSGYEQYF. The CDR3 bases are TGCGCCAGCAGCTTGATGGACTCTTCGGGCTACGAGCAGTACTTC.

This clone occurred once. This rearrangement joins TRBV27 to TRBJ2-7; D possibly corresponds to TRBD1 (6 bases). Trimming took off 3 bases at V and 5 bases at J, with 11 bases between the two ends. Germline V gene sequence: CDR1 MNHEY, CDR2 SMNVEV (reference sequence). This CDR3 region has 13 residues. The CDR3 protein is CASSFRGRNEQYF. The CDR3 nucleotides read TGTGCCAGCAGTTTCAGGGGACGCAACGAGCAGTACTTC.

The J gene is TRBJ1-5, the V gene TRBV7-9; D not certain. The CDR3 spans 12 residues. CDR1 SEHNR and CDR2 FQNEAQ come from the germline V gene (reference sequence). V shed 1 base and J shed 9 bases, with 7 bases lying between them. CDR3 sequence: CASSLDIGPQHF. The CDR3 DNA reads as TGTGCCAGCAGCTTAGATATCGGGCCCCAGCATTTT. The variable domain in full, with the rest retrieved from reference TRBV7-9 and TRBJ1-5, is DTGVSQNPRHKITKRGQNVTFRCDPISEHNRLYWYRQTLGQGPEFLTYFQNEAQLEKSRLLSDRFSAERPKGSFSTLEIQRTEQGDSAMYLCASSLDIGPQHFGDGTRLSIL.

This rearrangement joins TRBV6-5 to TRBJ2-5, with D perhaps matching TRBD2 (6 bases). Germline-derived CDR1 and CDR2 are MNHEY and SVGAGI. Trimming removed 0 bases at V and 5 bases at J, with 10 bases between. The CDR3 covers 14 residues. CDR3 sequence reads: CASSYSIGRETQYF. The CDR3 coding sequence is TGTGCCAGCAGTTACTCCATTGGGAGGGAGACCCAGTACTTC.

The rearrangement uses TRBV5-1 and TRBJ1-4; D is possibly TRBD1 (6 bases). The CDR3 covers 16 residues. The germline CDR1 and CDR2 sequences are SGHRS and YFSETQ. V dropped 0 bases and J dropped 2 bases, with 11 bases sitting between them. CDR3 region: CASSLVGASTNEKLFF. CDR3 coding DNA: TGCGCCAGCAGCTTGGTGGGGGCATCGACTAATGAAAAACTGTTTTTT.

This rearrangement joins TRBV7-9 to TRBJ2-1; D is ambiguous. The CDR3 loop spans 14 amino acids. Germline CDR1 reads SEHNR; CDR2 reads FQNEAQ (reference sequence). V gave up 2 bases and J gave up 7 bases, with 12 bases separating them. The CDR3 region has the DNA TGTGCCAGCAGCTTAAATACTTTAAGTAATGAGCAGTTCTTC. Translation gives CASSLNTLSNEQFF.

The chain links TRBV6-5 to TRBJ1-6; possibly TRBD1 for D (5 bases). Trimming removed 6 bases at V and 1 base at J, with 10 bases between. Per germline, CDR1 MNHEY and CDR2 SVGAGI. The CDR3 has 15 residues. CDR3 in DNA: TGTGCCAGCAGCAGGGAGGGTTCCTATAATTCACCCCTCCACTTT. This translates into CASSREGSYNSPLHF.

The chain links TRBV28 to TRBJ2-5; D gene unclear. Trimming took 5 bases from V and 6 from J, leaving 25 bases between them. CDR3 length: 17 amino acids. Germline CDR1 and CDR2: MDHEN and SYDVKM. DNA of the CDR3: TGTGCCAGCAGTGCCCCCCCTAAGCTCCCCGGTCCTAAGACCCAGTACTTC. This codes for CASSAPPKLPGPKTQYF.